This is a list of T cell receptor beta chains from one sample in a study of blood T cell repertoires in COVID-19. Data came from immunoSEQ multiplex PCR; TCRdb stores just in-frame clones and leaves some out. This sample has 70,000 to 100,000 clones; 85% to 90% occur once, and the top ten carry about 5%. Material: peripheral blood. These receptor sequences come from a woman older than 75 with active COVID-19. Each CDR3 is given with its conserved first and last residue. The D gene is left open where the match is weak. Clone size appears in some rows only: once, few, many, or a class for an expanded clone.

v_call	d_call	j_call	clone_size	cdr3_aa	cdr3_nt
TRBV28	TRBD1	TRBJ1-6	few	CASSPLDRDNSPLHF	TGTGCCAGCAGCCCCTTGGACAGGGATAATTCACCCCTCCACTTT
TRBV28	TRBD1	TRBJ1-5	.	CAGRQGRNQPQHF	TGTGCCGGGAGACAGGGGAGGAATCAGCCCCAGCATTTT
TRBV7-9	TRBD1	TRBJ1-2	.	CASTIDRGDGYTF	TGTGCCAGCACCATCGACAGGGGGGATGGCTACACCTTC
TRBV27	TRBD2	TRBJ2-3	.	CASSPGGGGRVTDTQYF	TGTGCCAGCAGCCCCGGGGGGGGCGGGAGGGTGACAGATACGCAGTATTTT
TRBV6-2/TRBV6-3	TRBD1	TRBJ1-1	.	CASSYLAPGQAINTEAFF	TGTGCCAGCAGTTACCTAGCACCGGGACAGGCGATAAACACTGAAGCTTTCTTT
TRBV14	.	TRBJ2-3	.	CASPSGECTDTQYF	TGTGCCAGCCCCTCGGGAGAATGCACAGATACGCAGTATTTT
TRBV5-1	TRBD1	TRBJ2-5	.	CASSRTGGEETQYF	TGCGCCAGCAGCAGGACAGGGGGCGAGGAGACCCAGTACTTC
TRBV2	TRBD1	TRBJ1-5	few	CASSEQGAHQPQHF	TGTGCCAGCAGTGAACAGGGGGCACATCAGCCCCAGCATTTT
TRBV28	.	TRBJ2-4	.	CASSLPTGGVSKNIQYF	TGTGCCAGCAGTTTACCCACAGGTGGGGTATCCAAAAACATTCAGTACTTC
TRBV11-3	TRBD2	TRBJ2-3	.	CASSSGLARDTQYF	TGTGCCAGCAGCTCGGGACTAGCGAGAGATACGCAGTATTTT
TRBV29-1	TRBD1	TRBJ1-1	.	CSARTGGNTEAFF	TGCAGCGCCCGGACAGGAGGAAACACTGAAGCTTTCTTT
TRBV9	TRBD2	TRBJ2-7	.	CASSAGSGGGEQYF	TGTGCCAGCAGCGCCGGGAGCGGCGGGGGCGAGCAGTACTTC
TRBV6-5	TRBD1	TRBJ2-1	.	CASRKDRGSYNEQFF	TGTGCCAGCAGGAAGGACAGGGGTTCCTACAATGAGCAGTTCTTC
TRBV6-2/TRBV6-3	.	TRBJ2-7	.	CASSYRGTYEQYF	TGTGCCAGCAGTTACCGAGGGACCTACGAGCAGTACTTC
TRBV7-2	.	TRBJ1-5	.	CASSPRQDNQPQHF	TGTGCCAGCAGCCCGAGACAAGACAATCAGCCCCAGCATTTT
TRBV30	TRBD2	TRBJ2-3	.	CAWTAGLAGRGGTQYF	TGTGCCTGGACCGCCGGACTAGCGGGCCGGGGGGGTACGCAGTATTTT
TRBV27	TRBD1	TRBJ1-2	.	CASTGRTGISYTF	TGTGCCAGCACAGGCCGGACAGGGATAAGCTACACCTTC
TRBV19	TRBD2	TRBJ2-1	once	CASSPGLAGAGEQFF	TGTGCCAGTAGTCCAGGACTAGCGGGAGCTGGTGAGCAGTTCTTC